What follows are 32 T cell receptor beta chains derived from one specimen sequenced in a study. Via MiXCR, TCRdb re-called the 5' RACE reads, giving one row per CDR3 protein. The sample lists 53,000 or so distinct CDR3 sequences, approximately 24% occurring once. The material sequenced was tumor-infiltrating naive CD4+ T cells sorted from the breast tumor. Subset indicated: naive CD4+ T cells, CD4+CD45RA+CD25-. These TCRs come from a female donor with breast cancer.

The rearrangement uses TRBV10-3 and TRBJ2-5; the match to TRBD1 covers 7 bases. With 5 bases clipped from V and 8 bases from J, the junction kept 14 bases outside the gene matches. This CDR3 region has 15 residues. Germline assignment: CDR1 ENHRY and CDR2 SYGVKD. This CDR3 is CAISNRGRERETQYF. CDR3 nucleotide sequence: TGTGCCATCAGTAACAGGGGTAGAGAAAGAGAAACCCAGTACTTC.

The chain joins TRBV12-3 or TRBV12-4 to TRBJ1-2, with 9 positions matching TRBD1. After removal of 8 bases from V and 1 base from J, the junction contained 5 bases not matched to a gene. CDR3 size: 14 residues. The CDR3 here is CASRPTGGNYGYTF. As DNA, the CDR3 is TGTGCCAGCCGTCCGACAGGGGGTAACTATGGCTACACCTTC.

As for this clonotype: Lacking the conserved final phenylalanine or tryptophan, this CDR3 likely reflects a read error. CDR3 in DNA: TGTGCCAGCAGCTCAGGGGTAGGGCAGACGCAGTATTAT. Protein: CASSSGVGQTQYY. The chain employs TRBV7-3 and TRBJ2-3, with D possibly matching TRBD1 (6 bases). CDR3 length: 13 amino acids. Germline loops: CDR1 SGHTA, CDR2 FQGTGA. V lost 4 bases and J 9 bases, leaving 14 bases between the germline ends.

This chain uses TRBV9 with TRBJ2-2; 10 nucleotides agree with TRBD1. Germline V gives CDR1 SGDLS, CDR2 YYNGEE. CDR3 size: 16 residues. V was clipped by 0 bases and J by 5 bases; unmatched bases: 4. CDR3 DNA: TGTGCCAGCAGCGTAGGACAGGGGGCTGGGACCGGGGAGCTGTTTTTT. This encodes CASSVGQGAGTGELFF.

This clonotype has a handful of counts. This chain connects TRBV29-1 to TRBJ2-5; the D gene is possibly TRBD2 (6 bases). The V and J ends lost 7 bases and 5 bases respectively, with 14 bases between them. This CDR3 has 12 residues. Germline CDR1 is SQVTM and CDR2 is ANQGSEA. The CDR3 sequence is CSAGLLGETQYF. The CDR3 DNA is TGCAGCGCTGGACTATTAGGGGAGACCCAGTACTTC.

This clonotype occurred a few times. The chain links TRBV20-1 to TRBJ2-4; 7 nucleotides agree with TRBD2. Germline V lookup: CDR1 DFQATT, CDR2 SNEGSKA (reference sequence). V shed 6 bases and J 5 bases; nucleotides not matched to a gene: 7. This CDR3 is built from 13 residues. CDR3 sequence: CSALGGGENIQYF. CDR3 bases: TGCAGTGCCCTTGGGGGGGGGGAAAACATTCAGTACTTC.

This chain uses TRBV29-1 with TRBJ2-5, with a tentative D call TRBD1 (5 bases). Between the trimmed V and J ends, which lost 1 base and 5 bases, there was a span of 14 bases. Germline V gene data show CDR1 as SQVTM and CDR2 as ANQGSEA. The CDR3 runs 14 residues. The CDR3 loop is CSVEVRIAGETQYF. The CDR3 DNA is TGCAGCGTTGAAGTAAGAATAGCAGGGGAGACCCAGTACTTC.

The genes are TRBV12-3 or TRBV12-4 and TRBJ2-1; 8 nucleotides align to TRBD2. J lost 1 base, V lost 4 bases, and 3 bases had no gene match. The CDR3 consists of 15 residues. CDR3 nucleotide sequence: TGTGCCAGCAGTTCCCTAGCGGGTTCCTACAATGAGCAGTTCTTC. Protein sequence: CASSSLAGSYNEQFF.

Details on this clonotype: Since a much larger clone is just one base distant, this may be a read error. This chain uses TRBV6-2 or TRBV6-3 with TRBJ2-7; D remains unclear. The CDR3 totals 12 residues. Germline CDR1 reads MNHEY; CDR2 reads SVGEGT. Here the CDR3 DNA reads TGTGCCAGCAGCCAAGACACCTACGAGCAGTGCTTC. Its protein is CASSQDTYEQCF.

Only a few counts were recorded for this clonotype. The V gene is TRBV4-1, the J gene TRBJ1-6; maybe TRBD1 (5 bases). The CDR3 has 19 residues. With 1 base removed from V and 1 base from J, the gap between germline ends came to 17 bases. Per the germline V gene, CDR1 is MGHRA and CDR2 is YSYEKL. This CDR3 is CASSQGGWRDGSYNSPLHF. The CDR3 nucleotides read TGCGCCAGCAGCCAAGGAGGCTGGCGGGACGGGTCCTATAATTCACCCCTCCACTTT.

The chain joins TRBV2 to TRBJ2-1; TRBD2 agrees at 9 bases. Germline assignment: CDR1 SNHLY and CDR2 FYNNEI. V shed 6 bases, J shed 7 bases, and the junction held 10 bases outside the gene matches. The CDR3 runs 15 residues. CDR3: CASRPSGAKGNEQFF. DNA for the CDR3: TGTGCCAGCAGGCCTAGCGGGGCGAAAGGTAATGAGCAGTTCTTC.

This clonotype was seen a handful of times. This chain uses TRBV5-1 with TRBJ1-3; 8 nucleotides line up with TRBD1. Germline V gene sequence: CDR1 SGHRS, CDR2 YFSETQ. The trim removed 1 base at V and 0 bases at J, leaving 3 bases unmatched. This CDR3 has 16 residues. The CDR3 loop is CASSLMGQASGNTIYF. CDR3 nucleotide sequence: TGCGCCAGCAGCTTGATGGGACAGGCCTCTGGAAACACCATATATTTT.

Ten or more counts support this clonotype. The chain links TRBV7-2 to TRBJ2-3, with D uncertain. V was clipped by 5 bases and J by 4 bases, with 10 bases between them. Germline values: CDR1 SGHTA, CDR2 FQGNSA. The length of the CDR3 is 13 residues. CDR3 loop: CASSPPKADTQYF. As DNA, the CDR3 is TGTGCCAGCAGCCCCCCAAAGGCAGATACGCAGTATTTT.

In regard to this clonotype: One junction end disagrees with the germline gene, perhaps due to a read error. The chain links TRBV5-1 to TRBJ2-3; tentative D call: TRBD1 (6 bases). Germline values: CDR1 SGHRS, CDR2 YFSETQ. This CDR3 contains 15 residues. CDR3 coding DNA: TGCGCCGGCAGCTTGATACAGGGTAGGACAGATACGCAGTATTTT. Translated: CAGSLIQGRTDTQYF.

The V gene is TRBV11-2, the J gene TRBJ2-1; no clear D. The germline V and J ends were trimmed by 4 bases and 7 bases, with 11 bases remaining between them. This CDR3 spans 13 amino acids. Germline values: CDR1 SGHAT, CDR2 FQNNGV. Here the CDR3 DNA reads TGTGCCAGCAGCTCCATACGGAAGAATGAGCAGTTCTTC. Residues: CASSSIRKNEQFF.

V is TRBV5-1 and J is TRBJ1-2; D gene uncertain. Germline V gene lookup returns CDR1 SGHRS and CDR2 YFSETQ. The ends were cut back, 0 bases at V and 5 bases at J, with 8 bases in the middle. The CDR3 spans 13 residues. CDR3 residues: CASSLGGDYGYTF. The DNA of the CDR3 is TGCGCCAGCAGCTTGGGAGGTGATTATGGCTACACCTTC.

A few counts support this clonotype. This chain connects TRBV15 to TRBJ2-2, with 7 bases aligning to TRBD2. The V and J ends lost 6 bases and 5 bases, in that order; junction bases with no gene match: 9. This CDR3 has 15 residues. The germline CDR1 and CDR2 sequences are LNHNV and YYDKDF (reference sequence). The CDR3 bases are TGTGCCACCAGTCCCCCTGGGGGGGGGACCGGGGAGCTGTTTTTT. This gives the protein CATSPPGGGTGELFF.

J is TRBJ2-7 and V is TRBV5-1; no definite D call. The germline V and J ends were trimmed by 0 bases and 7 bases, with 5 bases remaining between them. CDR1 SGHRS and CDR2 YFSETQ come from the germline V gene. This CDR3 has 11 residues. The CDR3 DNA is TGCGCCAGCAGCTTGGAGGGTGAGCAGTACTTC. It yields the protein CASSLEGEQYF.

Only a few counts were recorded for this clonotype. The chain carries TRBV5-1 and TRBJ1-4; D not certain. The germline CDR1 and CDR2 sequences are SGHRS and YFSETQ. The CDR3 has 17 residues. With 0 bases removed from V and 0 bases from J, the gap between germline ends came to 12 bases. The CDR3 region is CASSLASQGSTNEKLFF. CDR3 DNA: TGCGCCAGCAGCTTGGCATCTCAAGGGTCAACTAATGAAAAACTGTTTTTT. The full variable domain, with the rest looked up from reference TRBV5-1 and TRBJ1-4, is KAGVTQTPRYLIKTRGQQVTLSCSPISGHRSVSWYQQTPGQGLQFLFEYFSETQRNKGNFPGRFSGRQFSNSRSEMNVSTLELGDSALYLCASSLASQGSTNEKLFFGSGTQLSVL.

This clonotype showed up just a few times. The CDR3 DNA reads TGCGCCAGCAGCCAAGCCCCAACAGATACGCAGTATTTT. This sequence encodes CASSQAPTDTQYF. This chain links TRBV4-1 with TRBJ2-3; D is undetermined. The V and J ends lost 1 base and 3 bases respectively, with 5 bases between them. Germline loops: CDR1 MGHRA, CDR2 YSYEKL. There are 13 residues in the CDR3.

With respect to this clonotype: A read error may explain this, as a much larger clone is one base away. The CDR3 sequence: CATGRVSNQPQHF. The CDR3 DNA sequence: TGTGCCACCGGCAGAGTAAGCAATCAGCCCCAGCATTTT. The J gene is TRBJ1-5, the V gene TRBV15; D not certain. The CDR3 sequence is 13 residues long. Germline CDR1 and CDR2: LNHNV and YYDKDF (reference sequence).

This rearrangement joins TRBV7-3 to TRBJ2-1; D perhaps matches TRBD2 (5 bases). Per the germline V gene, CDR1 is SGHTA and CDR2 is FQGTGA. V was clipped by 2 bases and J by 8 bases, with 10 bases between them. This CDR3 spans 13 amino acids. In DNA form, the CDR3 reads TGTGCCAGCAGCTTATACCTAGCCGATGAGCAGTTCTTC. Its protein is CASSLYLADEQFF. The full variable domain, rest sourced from reference TRBV7-3 and TRBJ2-1, is GAGVSQTPSNKVTEKGKYVELRCDPISGHTALYWYRQSLGQGPEFLIYFQGTGAADDSGLPNDRFFAVRPEGSVSTLKIQRTERGDSAVYLCASSLYLADEQFFGPGTRLTVL.

V gene TRBV20-1 combines with J gene TRBJ2-4, with D unresolved. Germline-derived CDR1 and CDR2 are DFQATT and SNEGSKA (reference sequence). V gave up 0 bases and J gave up 0 bases, with 6 bases separating them. This CDR3 is built from 14 residues. This CDR3 reads CSARDILAKNIQYF. The CDR3 DNA reads TGCAGTGCTAGAGACATTCTAGCCAAAAACATTCAGTACTTC.

This CDR3 reads CSAIAGSNQPQHF. In DNA, the CDR3 is TGCAGTGCCATCGCTGGGAGCAATCAGCCCCAGCATTTT. V is TRBV20-1 and J is TRBJ1-5; unclear D gene. Trimming took 6 bases from V and 1 from J, leaving 10 bases between them. Germline V CDR1 and CDR2: DFQATT, SNEGSKA (reference sequence). The CDR3 is 13 amino acids.

Only a few counts were recorded for this clonotype. This rearrangement joins TRBV28 to TRBJ2-3; 7 positions match TRBD2. CDR1 MDHEN and CDR2 SYDVKM come from the germline V gene. The J segment lost 2 bases and the V segment lost 6 bases, leaving 5 bases of the junction unmatched. The CDR3 contains 14 residues. In nucleotides, the CDR3 is TGTGCCAGCAGAGCTAGCGGTTTCACAGATACGCAGTATTTT. It is translated as CASRASGFTDTQYF.

J is TRBJ2-6 and V is TRBV19; D is uncertain. CDR1 is LNHDA, CDR2 SQIVND, per germline (reference sequence). Trimming removed 5 bases at V and 0 bases at J, with 11 bases between. The CDR3 sequence is 16 residues long. The CDR3 bases are TGTGCCAGTAGTTCCCGGATTTACTCTGGGGCCAACGTCCTGACTTTC. This translates into CASSSRIYSGANVLTF.

This chain connects TRBV30 to TRBJ2-7, with D uncertain. Germline CDR1 reads GTSNPN; CDR2 reads SVGIG (reference sequence). V was shortened by 3 bases and J by 5 bases, with 8 bases between the two germline ends. This CDR3 has 11 amino acids. This chain's CDR3 is CAWSARNEQYF. The CDR3 nucleotides are TGTGCCTGGAGCGCCAGGAACGAGCAGTACTTC.

This clonotype was picked up many times. The chain has TRBV10-2 and TRBJ2-7; 9 bases fit TRBD2. Trimming cost V 2 bases and J 0 bases; bases outside gene matches: 8. This CDR3 spans 17 amino acids. Germline lookup yields CDR1 WSHSY and CDR2 SAAADI. CDR3 region: CASSEISGGTNSYEQYF. In DNA form, the CDR3 reads TGCGCCAGCAGTGAGATTAGCGGGGGCACCAACTCCTACGAGCAGTACTTC.

This clonotype was detected a few times. This rearrangement joins TRBV6-5 to TRBJ2-1; D perhaps matches TRBD2 (6 bases). Deletions cut 5 bases from V and 14 bases from J, with 19 bases between. Germline values: CDR1 MNHEY, CDR2 SVGAGI. This CDR3 has 13 residues. CDR3 loop: CASSAPGRGMEFF. The CDR3 bases are TGTGCCAGCAGTGCACCGGGTCGGGGGATGGAGTTCTTC.

A few counts support this clonotype. V usage is TRBV6-1 and J usage is TRBJ1-1; 12 nucleotides align to TRBD1. V gave up 3 bases and J gave up 5 bases; unmatched junction bases: 7. Germline V gene sequence: CDR1 MNHNS, CDR2 SASEGT. The CDR3 runs to 16 residues. The CDR3 reads CASSDGTGGARTEAFF. The CDR3 nucleotides read TGTGCCAGCAGTGACGGGACAGGGGGCGCAAGGACTGAAGCTTTCTTT.

This chain links TRBV12-3 or TRBV12-4 with TRBJ2-2; 9 bases agree with TRBD1. J lost 4 bases, V lost 7 bases, and 7 bases had no gene match. CDR3 length: 15 residues. Here the CDR3 reads CASTLRTGATGELFF. The CDR3 DNA sequence: TGTGCCAGCACCCTCAGGACAGGGGCCACCGGGGAGCTGTTTTTT.

This clonotype was seen a few times. This chain connects TRBV11-2 to TRBJ2-5; D not resolved. Germline CDR1 is SGHAT and CDR2 is FQNNGV. Trimming pared 6 bases from V and 5 bases from J, leaving 13 bases between. The CDR3 covers 13 residues. CDR3 nucleotide sequence: TGTGCCAGCAGTTTGTGGCGAACGGAGACCCAGTACTTC. Its translation: CASSLWRTETQYF.